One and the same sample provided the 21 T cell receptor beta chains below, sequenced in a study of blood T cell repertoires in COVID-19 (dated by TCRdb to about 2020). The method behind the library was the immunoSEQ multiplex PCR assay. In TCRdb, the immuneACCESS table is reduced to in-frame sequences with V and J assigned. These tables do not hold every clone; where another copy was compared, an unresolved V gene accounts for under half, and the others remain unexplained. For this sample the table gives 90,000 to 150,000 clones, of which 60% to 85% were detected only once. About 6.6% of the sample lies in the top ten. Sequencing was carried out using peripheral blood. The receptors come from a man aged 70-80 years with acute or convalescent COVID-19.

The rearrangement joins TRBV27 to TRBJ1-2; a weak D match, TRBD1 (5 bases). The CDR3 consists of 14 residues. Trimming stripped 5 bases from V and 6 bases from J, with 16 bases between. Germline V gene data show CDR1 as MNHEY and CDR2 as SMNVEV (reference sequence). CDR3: CASSHQGDGDGYTF. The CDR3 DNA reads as TGTGCCAGCAGTCACCAGGGTGATGGGGATGGCTACACCTTC.

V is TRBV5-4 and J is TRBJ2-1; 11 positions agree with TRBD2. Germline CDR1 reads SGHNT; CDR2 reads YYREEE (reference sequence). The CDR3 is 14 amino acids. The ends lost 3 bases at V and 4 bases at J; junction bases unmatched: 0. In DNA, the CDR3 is TGTGCCAGCAGCTGGACTAGCGGGTACAATGAGCAGTTCTTC. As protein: CASSWTSGYNEQFF.

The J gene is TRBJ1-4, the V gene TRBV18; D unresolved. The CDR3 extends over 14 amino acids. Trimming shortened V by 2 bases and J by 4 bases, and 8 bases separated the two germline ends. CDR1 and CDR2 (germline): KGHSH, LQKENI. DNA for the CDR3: TGTGCCAGCTCACCATTTTCCCTTAATGAAAAACTGTTTTTT. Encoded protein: CASSPFSLNEKLFF.

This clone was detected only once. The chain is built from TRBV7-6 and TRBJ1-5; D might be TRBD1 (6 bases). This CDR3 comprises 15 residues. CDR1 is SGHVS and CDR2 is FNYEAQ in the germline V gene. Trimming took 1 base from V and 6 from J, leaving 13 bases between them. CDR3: CASSLEMGARQPQHF. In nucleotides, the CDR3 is TGTGCCAGCAGCTTAGAAATGGGGGCTCGTCAGCCCCAGCATTTT.

The CDR3 is CASSQTFYEQYF. The DNA for the CDR3 is TGTGCCAGCAGTCAGACATTCTACGAGCAGTACTTC. This sequence joins TRBV12-3 or TRBV12-4 and TRBJ2-7; D is unclear. V lost 5 bases, J lost 3 bases, and 8 bases lay in between. The CDR3 covers 12 residues.

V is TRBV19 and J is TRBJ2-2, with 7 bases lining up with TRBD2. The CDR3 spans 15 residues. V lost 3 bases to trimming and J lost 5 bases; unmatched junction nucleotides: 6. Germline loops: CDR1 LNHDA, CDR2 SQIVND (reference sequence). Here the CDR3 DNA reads TGTGCCAGTAGTATCCGGGGGGAATTTACCGGGGAGCTGTTTTTT. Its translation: CASSIRGEFTGELFF.

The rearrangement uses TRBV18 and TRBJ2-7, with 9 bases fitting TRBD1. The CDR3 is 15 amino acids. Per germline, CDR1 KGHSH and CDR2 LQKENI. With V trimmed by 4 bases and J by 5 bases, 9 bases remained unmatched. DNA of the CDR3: TGTGCCAGCTCACTCTCGGGGGACAGGGCCCACGAGCAGTACTTC. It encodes CASSLSGDRAHEQYF.

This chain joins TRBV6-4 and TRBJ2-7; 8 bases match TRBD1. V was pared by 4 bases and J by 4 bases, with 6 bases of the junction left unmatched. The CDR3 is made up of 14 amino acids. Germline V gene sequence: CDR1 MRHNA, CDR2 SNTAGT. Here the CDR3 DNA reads TGTGCCAGCAGTGTTTGGACAGGGAATTACGAGCAGTACTTC. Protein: CASSVWTGNYEQYF.

DNA for the CDR3: TGTGCCAGCACGTTGACAGGTTCTAATTCACCCCTCCACTTT. Translating gives CASTLTGSNSPLHF. The chain is built from TRBV5-6 and TRBJ1-6; TRBD1 might be the D (6 bases). CDR3 length equals 14 residues. Trimming took 6 bases from V and 6 from J, leaving 13 bases between them. Germline assignment: CDR1 SGHDT and CDR2 YYEEEE.

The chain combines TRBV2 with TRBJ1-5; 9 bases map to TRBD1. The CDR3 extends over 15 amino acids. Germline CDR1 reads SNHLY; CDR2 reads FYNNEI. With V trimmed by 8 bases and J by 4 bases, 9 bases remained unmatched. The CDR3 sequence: CASCLDRGGNQPQHF. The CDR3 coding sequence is TGTGCCAGCTGCCTCGACAGGGGGGGGAATCAGCCCCAGCATTTT.

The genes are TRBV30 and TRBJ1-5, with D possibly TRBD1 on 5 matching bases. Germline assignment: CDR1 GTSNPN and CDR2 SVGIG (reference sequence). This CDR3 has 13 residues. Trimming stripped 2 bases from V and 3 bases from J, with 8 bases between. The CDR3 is CAWSSGDNQPQHF. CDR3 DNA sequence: TGTGCCTGGAGTTCGGGGGACAATCAGCCCCAGCATTTT. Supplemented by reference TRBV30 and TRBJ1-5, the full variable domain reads SQTIHQWPATLVQPVGSPLSLECTVEGTSNPNLYWYRQAAGRGLQLLFYSVGIGQISSEVPQNLSASRPQDRQFILSSKKLLLSDSGFYLCAWSSGDNQPQHFGDGTRLSIL.

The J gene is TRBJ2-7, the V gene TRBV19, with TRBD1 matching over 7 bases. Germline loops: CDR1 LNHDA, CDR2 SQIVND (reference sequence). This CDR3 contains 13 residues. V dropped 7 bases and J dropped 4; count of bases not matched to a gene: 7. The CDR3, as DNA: TGTGCCAGTACCAGGACAGGAGGATACGAGCAGTACTTC. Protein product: CASTRTGGYEQYF.

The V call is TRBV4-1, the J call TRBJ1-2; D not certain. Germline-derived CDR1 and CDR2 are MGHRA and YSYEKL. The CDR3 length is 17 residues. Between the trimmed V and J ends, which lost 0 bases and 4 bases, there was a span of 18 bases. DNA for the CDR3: TGCGCCAGCAGCCAAGAAGGACTGCCTCCAACGGGCTATGGCTACACCTTC. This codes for CASSQEGLPPTGYGYTF.

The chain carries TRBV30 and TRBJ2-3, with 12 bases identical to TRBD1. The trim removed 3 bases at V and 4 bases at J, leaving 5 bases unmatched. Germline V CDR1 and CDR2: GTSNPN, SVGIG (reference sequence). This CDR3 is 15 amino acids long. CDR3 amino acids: CAWSNRDRGPDTQYF. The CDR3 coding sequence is TGTGCCTGGAGCAACCGGGACAGGGGGCCAGATACGCAGTATTTT.

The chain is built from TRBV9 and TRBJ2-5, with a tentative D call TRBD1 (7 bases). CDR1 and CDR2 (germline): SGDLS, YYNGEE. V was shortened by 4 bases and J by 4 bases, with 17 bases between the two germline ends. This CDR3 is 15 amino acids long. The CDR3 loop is CASSKRGQGGETQYF. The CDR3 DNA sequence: TGTGCCAGCAGCAAGAGGGGGCAGGGAGGAGAGACCCAGTACTTC.

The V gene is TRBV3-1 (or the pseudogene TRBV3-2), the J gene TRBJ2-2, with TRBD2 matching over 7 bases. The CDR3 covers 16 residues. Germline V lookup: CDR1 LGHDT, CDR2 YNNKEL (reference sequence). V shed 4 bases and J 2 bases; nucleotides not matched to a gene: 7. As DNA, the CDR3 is TGTGCCAGCAGCCCCTTGGGGGGGACCAACACCGGGGAGCTGTTTTTT. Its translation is CASSPLGGTNTGELFF.

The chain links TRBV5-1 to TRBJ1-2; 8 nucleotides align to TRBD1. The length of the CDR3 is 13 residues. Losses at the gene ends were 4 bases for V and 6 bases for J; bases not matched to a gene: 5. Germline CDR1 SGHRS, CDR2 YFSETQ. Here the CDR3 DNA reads TGCGCCAGCAGCACCGGACAGGGTAATGGCTACACCTTC. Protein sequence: CASSTGQGNGYTF.

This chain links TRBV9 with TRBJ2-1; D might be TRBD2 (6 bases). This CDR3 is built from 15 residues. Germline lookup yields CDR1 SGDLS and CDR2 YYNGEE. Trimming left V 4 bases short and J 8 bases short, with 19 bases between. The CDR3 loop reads CASSKAGTGPYEQFF. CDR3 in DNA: TGTGCCAGCAGCAAGGCGGGGACTGGACCCTATGAGCAGTTCTTC.

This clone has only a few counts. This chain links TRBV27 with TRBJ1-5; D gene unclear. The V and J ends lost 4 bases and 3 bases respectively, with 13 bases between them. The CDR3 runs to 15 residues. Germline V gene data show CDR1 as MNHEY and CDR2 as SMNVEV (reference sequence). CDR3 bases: TGTGCCAGCAGTTCCACCGGTCTCCTCAATCAGCCCCAGCATTTT. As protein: CASSSTGLLNQPQHF.

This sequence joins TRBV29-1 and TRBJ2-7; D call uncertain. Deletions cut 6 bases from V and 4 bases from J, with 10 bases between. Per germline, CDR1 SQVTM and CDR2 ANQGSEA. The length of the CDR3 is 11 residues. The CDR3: CSVGREYEQYF. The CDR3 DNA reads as TGCAGCGTGGGCCGAGAGTACGAGCAGTACTTC.

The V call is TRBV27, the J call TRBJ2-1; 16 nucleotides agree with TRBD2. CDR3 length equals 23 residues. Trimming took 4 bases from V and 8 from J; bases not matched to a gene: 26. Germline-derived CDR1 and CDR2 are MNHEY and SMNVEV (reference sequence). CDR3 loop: CASSSQKILTGTSGGAQFYEQFF. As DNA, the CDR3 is TGTGCCAGCAGTTCCCAGAAAATACTAACCGGGACTAGCGGGGGGGCTCAATTCTATGAGCAGTTCTTC.